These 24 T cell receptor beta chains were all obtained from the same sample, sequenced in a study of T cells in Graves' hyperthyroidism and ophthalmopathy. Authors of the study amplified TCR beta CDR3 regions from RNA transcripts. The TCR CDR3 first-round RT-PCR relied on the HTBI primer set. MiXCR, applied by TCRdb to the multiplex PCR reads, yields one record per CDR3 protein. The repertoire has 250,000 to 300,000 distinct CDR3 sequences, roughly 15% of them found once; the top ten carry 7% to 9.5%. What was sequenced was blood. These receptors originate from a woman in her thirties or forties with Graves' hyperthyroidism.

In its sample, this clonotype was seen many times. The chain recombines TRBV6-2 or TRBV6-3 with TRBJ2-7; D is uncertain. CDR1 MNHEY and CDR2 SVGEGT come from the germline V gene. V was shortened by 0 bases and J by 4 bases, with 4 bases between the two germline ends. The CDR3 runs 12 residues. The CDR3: CASSYSRYEQYF. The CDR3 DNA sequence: TGTGCCAGCAGTTACTCGAGATACGAGCAGTACTTC.

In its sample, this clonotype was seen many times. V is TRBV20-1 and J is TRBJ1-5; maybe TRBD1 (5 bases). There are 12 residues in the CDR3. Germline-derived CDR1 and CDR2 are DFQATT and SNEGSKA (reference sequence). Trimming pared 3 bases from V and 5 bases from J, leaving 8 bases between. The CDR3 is CSASDSYQPQHF. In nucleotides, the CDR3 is TGCAGTGCTAGCGACAGCTATCAGCCCCAGCATTTT.

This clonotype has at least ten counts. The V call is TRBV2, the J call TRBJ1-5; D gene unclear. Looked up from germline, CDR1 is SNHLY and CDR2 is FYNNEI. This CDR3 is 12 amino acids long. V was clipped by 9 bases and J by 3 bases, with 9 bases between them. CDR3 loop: CASQANNQPQHF. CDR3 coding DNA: TGTGCCAGTCAGGCGAACAATCAGCCCCAGCATTTT. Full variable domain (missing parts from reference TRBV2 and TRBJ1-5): EPEVTQTPSHQVTQMGQEVILRCVPISNHLYFYWYRQILGQKVEFLVSFYNNEISEKSEIFDDQFSVERPDGSNFTLKIRSTKLEDSAMYFCASQANNQPQHFGDGTRLSIL.

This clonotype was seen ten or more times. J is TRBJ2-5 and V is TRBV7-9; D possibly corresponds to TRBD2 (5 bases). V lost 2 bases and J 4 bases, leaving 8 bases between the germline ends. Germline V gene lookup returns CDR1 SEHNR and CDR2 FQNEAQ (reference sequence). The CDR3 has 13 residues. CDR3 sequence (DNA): TGTGCCAGCAGCTTATCTAGCAGAGAGACCCAGTACTTC. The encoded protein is CASSLSSRETQYF.

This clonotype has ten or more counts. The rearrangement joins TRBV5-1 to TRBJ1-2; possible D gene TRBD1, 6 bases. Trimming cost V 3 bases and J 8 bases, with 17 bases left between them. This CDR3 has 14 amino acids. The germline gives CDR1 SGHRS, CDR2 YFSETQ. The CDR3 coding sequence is TGCGCCAGCAGCTCCGGACAGTCGGTAGCGGGCTACACCTTC. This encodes CASSSGQSVAGYTF.

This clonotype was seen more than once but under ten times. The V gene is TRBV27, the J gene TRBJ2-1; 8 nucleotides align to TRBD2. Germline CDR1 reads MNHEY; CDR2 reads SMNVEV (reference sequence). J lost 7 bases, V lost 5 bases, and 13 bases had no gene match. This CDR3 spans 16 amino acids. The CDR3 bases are TGTGCCAGCAGTCTCCTTCTCGCGGGACTAGTGAATGAGCAGTTCTTC. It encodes CASSLLLAGLVNEQFF.

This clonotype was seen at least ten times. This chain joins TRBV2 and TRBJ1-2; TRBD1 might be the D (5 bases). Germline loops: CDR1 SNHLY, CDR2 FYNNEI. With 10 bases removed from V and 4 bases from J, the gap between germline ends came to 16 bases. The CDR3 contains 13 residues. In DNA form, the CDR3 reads TGTGCCACACGAGGCAGGGATAGCTATGGCTACACCTTC. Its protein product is CATRGRDSYGYTF.

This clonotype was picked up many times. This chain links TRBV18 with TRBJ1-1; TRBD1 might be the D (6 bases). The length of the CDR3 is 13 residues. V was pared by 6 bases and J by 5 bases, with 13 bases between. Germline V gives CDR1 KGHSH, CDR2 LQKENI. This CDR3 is CASSLGADTEAFF. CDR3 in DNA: TGTGCCAGCTCGCTGGGGGCGGATACTGAAGCTTTCTTT.

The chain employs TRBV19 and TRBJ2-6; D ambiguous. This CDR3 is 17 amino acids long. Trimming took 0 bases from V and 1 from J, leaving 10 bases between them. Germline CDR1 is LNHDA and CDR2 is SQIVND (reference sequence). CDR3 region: CASSIDRPQSGANVLTF. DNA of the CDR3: TGTGCCAGTAGTATAGATCGGCCGCAATCTGGGGCCAACGTCCTGACTTTC. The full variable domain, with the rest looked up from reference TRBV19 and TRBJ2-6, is DGGITQSPKYLFRKEGQNVTLSCEQNLNHDAMYWYRQDPGQGLRLIYYSQIVNDFQKGDIAEGYSVSREKKESFPLTVTSAQKNPTAFYLCASSIDRPQSGANVLTFGAGSRLTVL.

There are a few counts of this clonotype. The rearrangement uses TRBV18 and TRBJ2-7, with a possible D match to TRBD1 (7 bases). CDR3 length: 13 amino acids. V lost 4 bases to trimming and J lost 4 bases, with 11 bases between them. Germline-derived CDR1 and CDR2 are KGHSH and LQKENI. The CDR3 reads CASSRGTAYEQYF. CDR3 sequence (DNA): TGTGCCAGCTCACGCGGGACAGCGTACGAGCAGTACTTC.

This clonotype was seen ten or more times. CDR3 sequence (DNA): TGTGCCAGCAGCCTCGCTGGGACAGGGGTGTTATCCTACGAGCAGTACTTC. It is translated as CASSLAGTGVLSYEQYF. This sequence joins TRBV7-8 and TRBJ2-7, with 10 bases matching TRBD1. CDR3 length equals 17 residues. CDR1 and CDR2 from the germline V gene are SGHVS and FQNEAQ. The J segment lost 1 base and the V segment lost 5 bases, leaving 11 bases of the junction unmatched.

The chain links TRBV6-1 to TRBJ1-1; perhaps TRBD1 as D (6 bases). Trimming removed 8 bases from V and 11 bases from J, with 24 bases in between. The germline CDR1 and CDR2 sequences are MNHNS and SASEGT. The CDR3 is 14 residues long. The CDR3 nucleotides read TGTGCCAGCCCCTCCTACAGGGAGGGGGAAGGGGCTTTCTTT. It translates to CASPSYREGEGAFF.

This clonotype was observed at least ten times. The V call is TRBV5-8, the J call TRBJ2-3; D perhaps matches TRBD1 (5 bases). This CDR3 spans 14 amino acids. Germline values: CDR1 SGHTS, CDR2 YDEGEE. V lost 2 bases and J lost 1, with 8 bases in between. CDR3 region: CASSFDSRTDTQYF. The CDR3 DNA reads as TGTGCCAGCAGCTTTGACAGCCGCACAGATACGCAGTATTTT. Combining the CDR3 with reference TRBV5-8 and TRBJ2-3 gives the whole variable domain EAGVTQSPTHLIKTRGQQATLRCSPISGHTSVYWYQQALGLGLQFLLWYDEGEERNRGNFPPRFSGRQFPNYSSELNVNALELEDSALYLCASSFDSRTDTQYFGPGTRLTVL.

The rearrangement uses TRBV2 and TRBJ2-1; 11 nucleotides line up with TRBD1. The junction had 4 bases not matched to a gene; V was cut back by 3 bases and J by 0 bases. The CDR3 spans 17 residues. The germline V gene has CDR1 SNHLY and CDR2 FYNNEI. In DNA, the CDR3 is TGTGCCAGCAGTGACGACGGGACAGGGGGCTCCTACAATGAGCAGTTCTTC. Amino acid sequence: CASSDDGTGGSYNEQFF.

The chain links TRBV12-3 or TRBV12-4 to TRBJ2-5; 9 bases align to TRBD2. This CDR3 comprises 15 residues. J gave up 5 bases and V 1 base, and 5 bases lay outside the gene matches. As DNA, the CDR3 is TGTGCCAGCAGTTTAGGCGGGAGGGCCACTGAGACCCAGTACTTC. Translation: CASSLGGRATETQYF.

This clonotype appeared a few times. The CDR3 nucleotides are TGTGCCAGCAGCGAAAACATTCAGTACTTC. Its protein is CASSENIQYF. The V and J genes are TRBV6-1 and TRBJ2-4; D gene unclear. Germline V lookup: CDR1 MNHNS, CDR2 SASEGT. Trimming stripped 6 bases from V and 5 bases from J, with 2 bases between. This CDR3 has 10 amino acids.

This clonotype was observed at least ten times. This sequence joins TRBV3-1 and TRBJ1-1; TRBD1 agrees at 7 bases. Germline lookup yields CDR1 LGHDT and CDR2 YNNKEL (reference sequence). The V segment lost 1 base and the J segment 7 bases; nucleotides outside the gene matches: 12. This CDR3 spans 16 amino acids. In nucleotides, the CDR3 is TGTGCCAGCAGCCAAGGACCAGACAGGGCCAGTGATGAAGCTTTCTTT. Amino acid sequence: CASSQGPDRASDEAFF.

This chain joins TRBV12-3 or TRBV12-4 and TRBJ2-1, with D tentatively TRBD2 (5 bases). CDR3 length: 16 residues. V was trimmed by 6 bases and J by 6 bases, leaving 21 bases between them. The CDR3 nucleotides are TGTGCCAGCAGCGTAGGTGGCGGGTTGGGATCCAATGAGCAGTTCTTC. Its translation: CASSVGGGLGSNEQFF.

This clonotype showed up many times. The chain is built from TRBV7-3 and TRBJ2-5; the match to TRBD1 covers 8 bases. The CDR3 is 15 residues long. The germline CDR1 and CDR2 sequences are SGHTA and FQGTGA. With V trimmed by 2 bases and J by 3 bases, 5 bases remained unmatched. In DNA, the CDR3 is TGTGCCAGCAGCTTACTCGGGACAGGCAAAGAGACCCAGTACTTC. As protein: CASSLLGTGKETQYF. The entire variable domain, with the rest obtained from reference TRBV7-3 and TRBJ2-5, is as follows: GAGVSQTPSNKVTEKGKYVELRCDPISGHTALYWYRQSLGQGPEFLIYFQGTGAADDSGLPNDRFFAVRPEGSVSTLKIQRTERGDSAVYLCASSLLGTGKETQYFGPGTRLLVL.

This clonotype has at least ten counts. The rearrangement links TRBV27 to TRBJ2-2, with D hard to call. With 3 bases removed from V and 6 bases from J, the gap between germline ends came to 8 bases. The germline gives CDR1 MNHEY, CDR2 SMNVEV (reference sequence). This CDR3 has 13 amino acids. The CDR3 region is CASSFEEPGELFF. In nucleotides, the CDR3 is TGTGCCAGCAGTTTCGAGGAACCCGGGGAGCTGTTTTTT.

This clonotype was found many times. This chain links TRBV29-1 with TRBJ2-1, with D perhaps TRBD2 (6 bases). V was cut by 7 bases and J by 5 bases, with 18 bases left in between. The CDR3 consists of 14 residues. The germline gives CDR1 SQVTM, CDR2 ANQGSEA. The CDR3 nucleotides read TGCAGCGCCGGCGGGTGGCGGGGCAACAATGAGCAGTTCTTC. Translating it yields CSAGGWRGNNEQFF.

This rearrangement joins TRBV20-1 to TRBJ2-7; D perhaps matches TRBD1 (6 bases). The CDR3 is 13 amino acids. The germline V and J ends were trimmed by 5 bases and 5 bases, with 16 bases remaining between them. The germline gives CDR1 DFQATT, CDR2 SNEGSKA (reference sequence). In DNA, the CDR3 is TGCAGTGCTCCCTATAGTGGGGGCCACGAGCAGTACTTC. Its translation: CSAPYSGGHEQYF.

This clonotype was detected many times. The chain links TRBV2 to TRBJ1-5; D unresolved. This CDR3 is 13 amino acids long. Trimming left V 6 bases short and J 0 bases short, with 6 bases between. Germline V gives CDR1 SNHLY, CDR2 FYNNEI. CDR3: CASSADSNQPQHF. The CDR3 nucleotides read TGTGCCAGCAGCGCAGATAGCAATCAGCCCCAGCATTTT.

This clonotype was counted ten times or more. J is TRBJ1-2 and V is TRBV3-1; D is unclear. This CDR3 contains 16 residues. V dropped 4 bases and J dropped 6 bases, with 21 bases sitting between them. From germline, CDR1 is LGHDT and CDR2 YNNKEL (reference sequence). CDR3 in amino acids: CASSPLPGIRRDGYTF. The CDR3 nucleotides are TGTGCCAGCAGCCCCCTTCCGGGGATTCGTCGGGATGGCTACACCTTC.